This T cell receptor beta chain was sequenced for a study of OX40 agonist ivuxolimab in advanced cancers. In the study overall: Each patient was given ivuxolimab into a vein every 2 weeks, at 0.01 to 10 mg/kg. Checkpoint inhibitors had been given previously to 35% to 50% of patients.

Systemic immunosuppression or a history of autoimmune disease excluded patients. Study-wide results and caveats: CD8+ T cells (on average) carried more expanded clones than CD4+ T cells.

Method: immunoSEQ multiplex PCR; TCRdb's copy keeps in-frame clones and lacks some. The table includes 50,000 to 55,000 clones, approximately 81% detected once. From germline, CDR1 is ENHRY and CDR2 SYGVKD. The V and J ends lost 3 bases and 3 bases respectively, with 11 bases between them. CDR3 length: 14 amino acids. With respect to this clone: Its antigen is still unknown.

V gene TRBV10-3 combines with J gene TRBJ1-1; D not certain. The sample in question was CD4+ or CD8+ T cells sorted from blood, obtained in a trial of the OX40 agonist ivuxolimab. The sequence came from an adult with an advanced solid tumor such as melanoma, head and neck, liver or kidney cancer. CDR3 in DNA: TGTGCCATCAGTGAAGGTTACGGGGACACTGAAGCTTTCTTT. It encodes CAISEGYGDTEAFF.